A single TCR beta chain is shown here with its context. Sequencing was performed with immunoSEQ multiplex PCR; in TCRdb, only in-frame clones are kept and a portion is missing. The sample holds under 75,000 clones, around 70% seen once. CDR3 length equals 15 residues. CDR1 LGHNA and CDR2 YNFKEQ come from the germline V gene. V lost 4 bases, J lost 4 bases, and 8 bases stayed unmatched. This record comes from a study of blood T cell repertoires in COVID-19. Study-wide context: Specimens from acute and convalescent COVID-19 originated in the United States, Italy and Spain.

The rearrangement links TRBV4-2 to TRBJ1-2; 8 nucleotides line up with TRBD1. Sequencing input: peripheral blood. This sequence was found in a woman aged 70-85 years with COVID-19, enrolled during active disease. CDR3 in DNA: TGTGCCAGCAGCCCACCCCAGGGGGCGAGCTATGGCTACACCTTC. It specifies CASSPPQGASYGYTF.